A single sample gave rise to the 15 T cell receptor beta chains below, sequenced in a study of STAT3 mutations in large granular lymphocyte leukemia (dated by TCRdb to between 2018 and 2021). Overall results and qualifications from the work: All T-LGLL patients had at least one immunodominant TCRbeta clonotype, and roughly half had multiple immunodominant subclonotypes.

No antigen has been assigned to these receptors. Libraries came from the immunoSEQ multiplex PCR assay. Entries here come from immuneACCESS through TCRdb and include only in-frame sequences with V and J called. Some clones fail to appear in such tables; in the studies checked, an unresolved V gene covers under half of the shortfall, and the cause of the remainder is unknown. The table for this sample lists 950 to 1,300 clones; roughly 43% of them were counted only once. The ten top clones hold 50% to 60% of the sample. Sequencing was done on a sample of peripheral blood mononuclear cells. The receptors were gathered from a male patient in his fifties or sixties with T-cell large granular lymphocyte leukemia. Some clones in this sample may be carry-over from other donors' samples. The age is the age at diagnosis.

This chain uses TRBV18 with TRBJ2-5, with D possibly being TRBD2 (5 bases). The V gene lost 5 bases and the J gene lost 5 bases, with 12 bases spanning the gap. The CDR3 runs to 13 residues. Germline CDR1 is KGHSH and CDR2 is LQKENI. The CDR3 is CASSVLVAETQYF. CDR3 sequence (DNA): TGTGCCAGCTCAGTACTAGTGGCGGAGACCCAGTACTTC. The variable domain in full, completed from reference TRBV18 and TRBJ2-5, reads NAGVMQNPRHLVRRRGQEARLRCSPMKGHSHVYWYRQLPEEGLKFMVYLQKENIIDESGMPKERFSAEFPKEGPSILRIQQVVRGDSAAYFCASSVLVAETQYFGPGTRLLVL.

The chain carries TRBV18 and TRBJ2-5, with D hard to call. V was trimmed by 3 bases and J by 1 base, leaving 0 bases between them. The CDR3 has 11 residues. The germline CDR1 and CDR2 sequences are KGHSH and LQKENI. The CDR3 sequence: CASSPQETQYF. The CDR3, as DNA: TGTGCCAGCTCACCCCAAGAGACCCAGTACTTC.

V and J are TRBV5-1 and TRBJ2-7, with D tentatively TRBD1 (5 bases). The V gene lost 0 bases and the J gene lost 2 bases, with 12 bases spanning the gap. CDR3 length: 15 amino acids. CDR1 is SGHRS and CDR2 is YFSETQ in the germline V gene. In DNA, the CDR3 is TGCGCCAGCAGCTTGGATGTCGACAGCACCTACGAGCAGTACTTC. Translated, it gives CASSLDVDSTYEQYF.

This chain connects TRBV30 to TRBJ2-7, with 7 bases matching TRBD1. V shed 0 bases and J 0 bases; nucleotides not matched to a gene: 5. CDR1 is GTSNPN and CDR2 is SVGIG in the germline V gene (reference sequence). CDR3 length: 15 residues. The CDR3: CAWSVRQGFSYEQYF. In nucleotides, the CDR3 is TGTGCCTGGAGTGTTAGACAGGGATTCTCCTACGAGCAGTACTTC.

The genes are TRBV30 and TRBJ1-1, with D possibly being TRBD1 (5 bases). With 1 base removed from V and 1 base from J, the gap between germline ends came to 7 bases. Germline V lookup: CDR1 GTSNPN, CDR2 SVGIG (reference sequence). The CDR3 has 13 amino acids. CDR3 nucleotide sequence: TGTGCCTGGAGTGCTGACAGGAACACTGAAGCTTTCTTT. Translating it yields CAWSADRNTEAFF.

This clone was seen only a few times. The chain recombines TRBV7-9 with TRBJ1-2; D uncertain. Germline assignment: CDR1 SEHNR and CDR2 FQNEAQ (reference sequence). Between the trimmed V and J ends, which lost 6 bases and 2 bases, there was a span of 10 bases. This CDR3 spans 13 amino acids. The CDR3 region is CASRSWANYGYTF. CDR3 DNA: TGTGCCAGCAGATCTTGGGCAAACTATGGCTACACCTTC.

The chain joins TRBV27 to TRBJ2-7; 9 bases agree with TRBD1. V was clipped by 5 bases and J by 5 bases; unmatched bases: 10. Germline V gene data show CDR1 as MNHEY and CDR2 as SMNVEV (reference sequence). CDR3 length: 15 amino acids. The CDR3 spells CASSNPGTGRDEQYF. The CDR3 DNA sequence: TGTGCCAGCAGTAATCCCGGGACAGGGAGGGACGAGCAGTACTTC.

The V and J genes are TRBV18 and TRBJ1-1; the D gene is possibly TRBD1 (6 bases). V lost 4 bases and J lost 1, with 7 bases in between. The CDR3 has 13 residues. The V gene's germline CDR1 is KGHSH and CDR2 LQKENI. The CDR3 coding sequence is TGTGCCAGCTCACGGGACAAGAACACTGAAGCTTTCTTT. The encoded protein is CASSRDKNTEAFF.

This chain connects TRBV6-1 to TRBJ1-2; D is unresolved. Germline CDR1 reads MNHNS; CDR2 reads SASEGT. The CDR3 loop spans 14 amino acids. V dropped 1 base and J dropped 1 base, with 7 bases sitting between them. The CDR3 here is CASSEDPGNYGYTF. Here the CDR3 DNA reads TGTGCCAGCAGTGAAGATCCAGGTAACTATGGCTACACCTTC.

This chain connects TRBV7-9 to TRBJ2-7, with unresolved D. Germline-derived CDR1 and CDR2 are SEHNR and FQNEAQ (reference sequence). V was shortened by 2 bases and J by 7 bases, with 6 bases between the two germline ends. The CDR3 has 11 residues. The CDR3 nucleotides read TGTGCCAGCAGCTTAACTACGGAGCAGTACTTC. Protein: CASSLTTEQYF.

This chain joins TRBV7-1 and TRBJ2-7, with TRBD1 matching 9 bases. TRBV7-1 is an ORF, and what it does is uncertain. CDR3 length: 14 residues. Trimming took 5 bases from V and 3 from J; bases not matched to a gene: 5. The CDR3, as DNA: TGTGCCAGCAGCGGCCCGGGACAGGGCTACGAGCAGTACTTC. Residues: CASSGPGQGYEQYF.

The V call is TRBV5-1, the J call TRBJ2-3, with a possible D match to TRBD2 (5 bases). The V gene lost 5 bases and the J gene lost 0 bases, with 7 bases spanning the gap. Germline CDR1 SGHRS, CDR2 YFSETQ. The CDR3 is 13 amino acids. CDR3 amino acids: CASRRDSTDTQYF. DNA for the CDR3: TGCGCCAGCAGGAGGGATAGCACAGATACGCAGTATTTT.

The chain recombines TRBV21-1 with TRBJ2-7; the table calls TRBD1, which could not be checked here. TRBV21-1 represents a pseudogene. The CDR3 loop spans 14 amino acids. The CDR3 sequence is CASSNRDRAYEQYF. DNA for the CDR3: TGTGCCAGCAGCAACCGGGACAGGGCCTACGAGCAGTACTTC.

This clone was seen a handful of times. The chain recombines TRBV29-1 with TRBJ2-3; D unclear. This CDR3 is built from 13 residues. V lost 4 bases to trimming and J lost 3 bases, with 11 bases between them. CDR1 is SQVTM, CDR2 ANQGSEA, per germline. CDR3: CSVVKAGTDTQYF. The DNA for the CDR3 is TGCAGCGTTGTTAAGGCCGGAACAGATACGCAGTATTTT.

The chain has TRBV5-6 and TRBJ1-4; D perhaps matches TRBD1 (6 bases). Trimming shortened V by 2 bases and J by 1 base, and 6 bases separated the two germline ends. The V gene's germline CDR1 is SGHDT and CDR2 YYEEEE. The CDR3 has 14 amino acids. CDR3 bases: TGTGCCAGCAGCTTACAGGGAACTAATGAAAAACTGTTTTTT. It is translated as CASSLQGTNEKLFF.